This TCR beta chain was profiled in a study of shared clonotypes between healthy human individuals (dated by TCRdb to the early 2020s). Describing the broader study: The cohort included three men and a couple of women between 18 and 49 years of age. For each donor, three plates each were used for CD4 naive and CD4 memory, two plates were used for CD8 naive, and one plate was used for CD8 memory. The study deeply sequenced blood TCR repertoires of five healthy adults to estimate repertoire size and the extent of clonotype sharing between individuals. To increase sequencing depth and limit assay-specific biases, different laboratories used diverse techniques to prepare libraries and sequence TCR repertoires. Between about 0.8 and 9.5 billion PBMCs per donor were obtained by leukapheresis. Results the study describes overall, beyond this receptor: Sampling was limited to blood, and TCR repertoires in tissue likely differ from TCR repertoires in blood. Compared with non-shared clonotypes, the clonotypes found in all four sorted-subset donors had higher generation probabilities. Pairwise subsampling led to the expectation that sequencing depth would affect the degree of clonotype sharing among donors. The genetic and exposure-history diversity represented was limited by the small number of donors. Estimated clonotype richness was generally larger for naive than for memory subsets. Across a handful of donors, approximately 4.6% of naive CD4, roughly 3.4% of naive CD8, 2.3% of memory CD4, and over 0.35% of memory CD8 clonotypes were shared. Incomplete sequencing was indicated by rarefaction of sorted-subset datasets, despite the large sequencing depth.

V trim: 3 bases; J trim: 5 bases; unmatched bases: 16. The germline V gene specifies MDHEN as CDR1 and SYDVKM as CDR2. Reading from cysteine to phenylalanine, the CDR3 counts 18 amino acids. CDR3 DNA is the only sequence kept; it has 54 bases, read in frame from the first base. Donors were healthy HIV-negative adults with no recently reported acute infections or vaccinations. Every donor was a Caucasian adult living in Nashville, Tennessee, USA. CD4+ T cells were enriched by magnetic negative selection; naive cells were then positively selected on CD45RA, and the negative fraction formed the memory subset. Blood was obtained by leukapheresis, after which PBMCs were separated by Ficoll-Histopaque density gradient centrifugation and cryopreserved in liquid nitrogen vapor phase. Analytical flow cytometry was used to check the purity and quantity of every magnetically sorted T cell population. Each sorted fraction had its genomic DNA isolated and then quantified by UV absorbance on a Nanodrop 2000c.

Using the deep immunoSEQ assay, TCR CDR3 regions were amplified from genomic DNA by multiplex PCR. For each cell subset, the extracted genomic DNA was distributed evenly across all wells of several immunoSEQ 96-well plates, and each plate served as one replicate. For sorted subsets, roughly 0.2 ug genomic DNA, equal to 25,000 to 35,000 T cell genomes, was loaded into each replicate PCR. Purified libraries were quantified with a Qubit 3.0 fluorometer, sized on a Bioanalyzer 2100, and re-quantified with the KAPA Library Quantification kit. Every immunoSEQ 96-well plate was sequenced on a separate single-read 150-cycle Illumina NextSeq 550 flow cell. As for the authors' bioinformatics: Because the immunoSEQ output held only junctional sequences and lacked quality scores, the filtering could not match the filtering applied to full-length reads. Sequences were annotated with PyIR, a Python wrapper for IgBLAST v1.9, and V/J genes and CDR3 were assigned using IMGT germline references. Reads were filtered out if the reads had weak V/J assignments (E-value above 1e-6), no CDR3, stop codons, out-of-frame junctions, or ambiguous translated residues. V3J clonotypes were defined by identical inferred V gene, J gene, and CDR3 amino acid sequence. The percentage overlap between two repertoires was calculated by dividing the number of shared unique clonotypes by the size of the smaller repertoire. Repertoire richness was assessed with RTK rarefaction, the Chao1 estimator, and Recon v2.1 estimates of unobserved clonotypes. Generation probabilities for all TCRbeta clonotypes obtained by the gDNA method from a handful of donors were computed using OLGA. The immuneACCESS repertoire file appears here via TCRdb, limited to in-frame rearrangements. These files lack a portion of the clones; in checked studies, under half of the deficit traces to unresolved V genes, and the cause of the others is not known. V and J calls and clone size are as listed in that table; D and trimming were resolved from the DNA. For this sample there are approximately 530,000 clones; about 96% appear just once. Clones ranked in the top ten supply about 0.064% of the sample.

Comments on this clone: The specificity of this receptor is unknown. Base-call qualities are not available, and no considerably larger clone is one nucleotide away.

The sequence was obtained from a woman in her twenties or thirties in good health. The rearrangement joined TRBV28 to TRBJ2-3; 8 bases in between match TRBD2. Sequenced sample: naive CD4+ T cells sorted from blood. The sample's cell subset or site label, in plain terms: CD45RA+ positively selected. This receptor carries the CDR3 CASSFRPGGAGGGDTQYF. The base sequence is TGTGCCAGCAGTTTCCGGCCGGGAGGGGCGGGAGGCGGAGATACGCAGTATTTT.